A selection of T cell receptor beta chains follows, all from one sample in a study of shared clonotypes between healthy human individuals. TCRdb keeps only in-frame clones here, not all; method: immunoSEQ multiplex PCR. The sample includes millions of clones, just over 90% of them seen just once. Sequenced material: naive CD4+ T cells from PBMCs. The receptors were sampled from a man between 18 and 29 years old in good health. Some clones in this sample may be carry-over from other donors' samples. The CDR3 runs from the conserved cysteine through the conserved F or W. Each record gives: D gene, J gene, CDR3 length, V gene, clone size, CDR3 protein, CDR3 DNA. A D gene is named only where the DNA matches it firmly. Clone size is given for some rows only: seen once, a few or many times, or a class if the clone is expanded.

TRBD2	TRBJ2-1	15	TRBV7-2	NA	CASSSTGGSYNEQFF	TGTGCCAGCAGCTCCACGGGGGGGTCCTACAATGAGCAGTTCTTC
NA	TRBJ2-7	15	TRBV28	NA	CASSLPDGRSYEQYF	TGTGCCAGCAGTCTTCCCGACGGGAGATCCTACGAGCAGTACTTC
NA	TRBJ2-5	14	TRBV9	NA	CASSRPQGRETQYF	TGTGCCAGCAGTCGTCCTCAGGGAAGAGAGACCCAGTACTTC
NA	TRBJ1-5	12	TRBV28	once	CASSSPYQPQHF	TGTGCCAGCAGTTCTCCCTATCAGCCCCAGCATTTT
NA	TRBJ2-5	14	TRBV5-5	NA	CASSLIGIQETQYF	TGTGCCAGCAGCTTGATCGGGATTCAAGAGACCCAGTACTTC
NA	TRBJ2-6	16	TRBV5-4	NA	CASSLGSTSGANVLTF	TGTGCCAGCAGCTTGGGTTCCACCTCTGGGGCCAACGTCCTGACTTTC
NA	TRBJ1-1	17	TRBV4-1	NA	CASSQGPMVVVNTKAFF	TGCGCCAGCAGCCAAGGCCCTATGGTCGTAGTGAACACTAAAGCTTTCTTT
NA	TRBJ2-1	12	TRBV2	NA	CASSPGPNEQFF	TGTGCCAGCAGTCCCGGTCCCAATGAGCAGTTCTTC
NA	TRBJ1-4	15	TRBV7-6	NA	CASSTRRATNEKLFF	TGTGCCAGCAGCACCCGAAGGGCAACTAATGAAAAACTGTTTTTT
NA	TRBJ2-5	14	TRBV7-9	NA	CASSLEGLQETQYF	TGTGCCAGCAGCTTAGAGGGCCTACAAGAGACCCAGTACTTC